What follows are 32 T cell receptor beta chains derived from one specimen sequenced in a study of blood T cell repertoires in COVID-19. Produced via immunoSEQ multiplex PCR; TCRdb's table is partial and in-frame only. The repertoire consists of roughly 200,000 clones, with 87% occurring once and the leading ten covering about 12%. Sequencing was done on a sample of peripheral blood. These receptors came from a woman between 18 and 30 years old who had recovered from COVID-19.

The chain employs TRBV18 and TRBJ1-1; D remains ambiguous. Germline CDR1 reads KGHSH; CDR2 reads LQKENI. V was trimmed by 0 bases and J by 1 base, leaving 18 bases between them. There are 18 residues in the CDR3. This CDR3 is CASSPPKNRGWGNTEAFF. The CDR3 DNA reads TGTGCCAGCTCACCACCGAAGAATCGGGGATGGGGGAACACTGAAGCTTTCTTT.

In nucleotides, the CDR3 is TGCGCCAGCAGCCGGGAAATTCCCTCCTACGAGCAGTACTTC. As protein: CASSREIPSYEQYF. This chain uses TRBV5-1 with TRBJ2-7, with D tentatively TRBD2 (5 bases). This CDR3 comprises 14 residues. Per the germline V gene, CDR1 is SGHRS and CDR2 is YFSETQ. Trimming removed 4 bases from V and 0 bases from J, with 11 bases in between.

The CDR3 protein is CASSPLAGSNQPQHF. As DNA, the CDR3 is TGTGCCAGCTCACCTCTGGCAGGCTCAAATCAGCCCCAGCATTTT. V is TRBV18 and J is TRBJ1-5, with D unresolved. The V end was cut by 3 bases, the J end by 4 bases, with 13 bases between. The germline V gene encodes CDR1 KGHSH and CDR2 LQKENI. This CDR3 is 15 amino acids long.

This sequence joins TRBV5-5 and TRBJ2-7; TRBD2 matches 10 bases. Germline loops: CDR1 SGHKS, CDR2 YYEKEE (reference sequence). V lost 2 bases to trimming and J lost 2 bases; unmatched junction nucleotides: 7. There are 16 residues in the CDR3. The CDR3 loop reads CASSFGTSGITYEQYF. The CDR3 region has the DNA TGTGCCAGCAGCTTTGGAACTAGCGGGATTACCTACGAGCAGTACTTC.

This clone occurred once. The chain employs TRBV28 and TRBJ1-4; 9 bases map to TRBD1. The CDR3 length is 15 residues. V was pared by 5 bases and J by 8 bases, with 9 bases of the junction left unmatched. Germline V gene lookup returns CDR1 MDHEN and CDR2 SYDVKM. As DNA, the CDR3 is TGTGCCAGCAGTCTAACCACAGGGGGCGGGGAAAAACTGTTTTTT. Its protein is CASSLTTGGGEKLFF.

This clone occurred a few times. The gene calls are TRBV30 and TRBJ2-1; 10 nucleotides line up with TRBD2. Looked up from germline, CDR1 is GTSNPN and CDR2 is SVGIG (reference sequence). The CDR3 covers 12 residues. The DNA for the CDR3 is TGTGCATCAGCGGGAGGGCCTTATGAGCAGTTCTTC. It encodes CASAGGPYEQFF.

The chain carries TRBV15 and TRBJ2-3, with 11 positions matching TRBD2. Germline V CDR1 and CDR2: LNHNV, YYDKDF (reference sequence). The CDR3 sequence is 19 residues long. J lost 4 bases, V lost 0 bases, and 12 bases had no gene match. CDR3 sequence reads: CATSRDLSVAGGSADTQYF. In DNA, the CDR3 is TGTGCCACCAGCAGAGATCTGTCCGTAGCGGGAGGGTCTGCAGATACGCAGTATTTT. Looking up the rest from reference TRBV15 and TRBJ2-3 gives the full variable domain: DAMVIQNPRYQVTQFGKPVTLSCSQTLNHNVMYWYQQKSSQAPKLLFHYYDKDFNNEADTPDNFQSRRPNTSFCFLDIRSPGLGDTAMYLCATSRDLSVAGGSADTQYFGPGTRLTVL.

V usage is TRBV7-6 and J usage is TRBJ2-2; D possibly corresponds to TRBD1 (5 bases). V was pared by 2 bases and J by 4 bases, with 11 bases between. This CDR3 region has 15 residues. The germline V gene has CDR1 SGHVS and CDR2 FNYEAQ. In DNA form, the CDR3 reads TGTGCCAGCAGCTTATTTGAGCAGGGCACCGGGGAGCTGTTTTTT. As protein: CASSLFEQGTGELFF.

CDR3 nucleotides: TGTGCCAGCAGCTTACAGGGAAAATACGAGCAGTACTTC. Its translation: CASSLQGKYEQYF. The J gene is TRBJ2-7, the V gene TRBV7-9; TRBD1 is a possible D gene (5 bases). The CDR3 spans 13 residues. Germline V gene sequence: CDR1 SEHNR, CDR2 FQNEAQ (reference sequence). V lost 2 bases and J lost 4, with 9 bases in between.

This clone has just a few counts. This chain connects TRBV6-4 to TRBJ2-3; 9 nucleotides match TRBD2. V was clipped by 4 bases and J by 3 bases; unmatched bases: 5. Per germline, CDR1 MRHNA and CDR2 SNTAGT. This CDR3 contains 15 residues. The CDR3, as DNA: TGTGCCAGCAGTGGAGCTAGCGGGACTACAGATACGCAGTATTTT. This sequence encodes CASSGASGTTDTQYF.

This clone was seen once. This chain uses TRBV6-6 with TRBJ2-5; 9 nucleotides align to TRBD2. Germline lookup yields CDR1 MNHNY and CDR2 SVGAGI (reference sequence). The J segment lost 5 bases and the V segment lost 8 bases, leaving 15 bases of the junction unmatched. The CDR3 extends over 16 amino acids. This CDR3 reads CASGGFGGRAGETQYF. CDR3 bases: TGTGCCAGCGGGGGATTCGGCGGGAGGGCCGGGGAGACCCAGTACTTC.

The J gene is TRBJ2-1, the V gene TRBV25-1, with 8 bases that match TRBD2. The length of the CDR3 is 15 residues. V dropped 8 bases and J dropped 6; count of bases not matched to a gene: 12. The germline CDR1 and CDR2 sequences are MGHDK and SYGVNS. The CDR3 region is CASGFPRGTSNEQFF. CDR3 nucleotide sequence: TGTGCCAGCGGTTTTCCCCGCGGGACTAGCAATGAGCAGTTCTTC.

V usage is TRBV27 and J usage is TRBJ1-2; D uncertain. Trimming stripped 2 bases from V and 7 bases from J, with 17 bases between. The germline CDR1 and CDR2 sequences are MNHEY and SMNVEV (reference sequence). This CDR3 comprises 15 residues. The CDR3 reads CASSLNLRTVGGYTF. CDR3 sequence (DNA): TGTGCCAGCAGTTTAAATTTACGTACAGTGGGTGGCTACACCTTC.

This clone has just one count. This chain connects TRBV29-1 to TRBJ1-2, with D uncertain. Germline V CDR1 and CDR2: SQVTM, ANQGSEA. The CDR3 is 12 residues long. Trimming pared 3 bases from V and 5 bases from J, leaving 10 bases between. CDR3 bases: TGCAGCGTTGAGTCTGGGCCTTATGGCTACACCTTC. Amino acid sequence: CSVESGPYGYTF.

This clone showed up just a few times. The chain has TRBV18 and TRBJ2-7; TRBD2 might be the D (6 bases). The CDR3 has 14 residues. Germline-derived CDR1 and CDR2 are KGHSH and LQKENI. V lost 3 bases to trimming and J lost 2 bases, with 11 bases between them. The DNA for the CDR3 is TGTGCCAGCTCACCCATAGCGGCCGCCTACGAGCAGTACTTC. As protein: CASSPIAAAYEQYF.

The CDR3 DNA follows: TGTGCCAGTAGTATACCCGGGACAAGCAGAAAACTGTTTTTT. Protein sequence: CASSIPGTSRKLFF. This chain links TRBV19 with TRBJ1-4, with D maybe TRBD1 (6 bases). This CDR3 comprises 14 residues. Trimming cost V 2 bases and J 10 bases, with 14 bases left between them. Germline values: CDR1 LNHDA, CDR2 SQIVND (reference sequence).

The chain's CDR3 is CAWSSSSGAYEQYF. In DNA, the CDR3 is TGTGCCTGGAGTAGCTCTAGCGGAGCCTACGAGCAGTACTTC. V is TRBV30 and J is TRBJ2-7; TRBD2 matches at 7 bases. Germline CDR1 GTSNPN, CDR2 SVGIG (reference sequence). V was pared by 2 bases and J by 2 bases, with 6 bases of the junction left unmatched. This CDR3 is built from 14 residues. The full variable domain, rest sourced from reference TRBV30 and TRBJ2-7, is SQTIHQWPATLVQPVGSPLSLECTVEGTSNPNLYWYRQAAGRGLQLLFYSVGIGQISSEVPQNLSASRPQDRQFILSSKKLLLSDSGFYLCAWSSSSGAYEQYFGPGTRLTVT.

The chain links TRBV27 to TRBJ2-1; 9 positions agree with TRBD2. Germline CDR1 and CDR2: MNHEY and SMNVEV (reference sequence). The V gene end was trimmed by 3 bases and the J gene end by 9 bases; junction bases not matched to a gene: 18. The CDR3 spans 18 residues. DNA for the CDR3: TGTGCCAGCAGTTTGGGGAGGGTTTTTGTGCGGGAGGGAGGTGAGCAGTTCTTC. Amino acid sequence: CASSLGRVFVREGGEQFF.

The chain carries TRBV29-1 and TRBJ1-4, with D perhaps matching TRBD1 (6 bases). Trimming stripped 6 bases from V and 5 bases from J, with 16 bases between. This CDR3 is built from 14 residues. CDR1 and CDR2 (germline): SQVTM, ANQGSEA. CDR3: CSVPAGTQNEKLFF. Written as DNA, the CDR3 is TGCAGCGTCCCTGCCGGGACACAAAATGAAAAACTGTTTTTT. Full variable domain (rest looked up from reference TRBV29-1 and TRBJ1-4): SAVISQKPSRDICQRGTSLTIQCQVDSQVTMMFWYRQQPGQSLTLIATANQGSEATYESGFVIDKFPISRPNLTFSTLTVSNMSPEDSSIYLCSVPAGTQNEKLFFGSGTQLSVL.

V usage is TRBV12-3 or TRBV12-4 and J usage is TRBJ2-5; D perhaps matches TRBD2 (5 bases). There are 13 residues in the CDR3. V lost 4 bases to trimming and J lost 3 bases, with 9 bases between them. CDR3 DNA sequence: TGTGCCAGCAGTTCCCCGGGAAAAGAGACCCAGTACTTC. The encoded protein is CASSSPGKETQYF.

The genes are TRBV13 and TRBJ2-1; TRBD2 might be the D (6 bases). Germline assignment: CDR1 PRHDT and CDR2 FYEKMQ (reference sequence). With 3 bases removed from V and 1 base from J, the gap between germline ends came to 10 bases. The CDR3 is 15 amino acids. The CDR3: CASSLGGTSYNEQFF. In nucleotides, the CDR3 is TGTGCCAGCAGCTTGGGCGGGACTTCCTACAATGAGCAGTTCTTC.

V gene TRBV7-6 combines with J gene TRBJ1-3; D possibly corresponds to TRBD1 (5 bases). The CDR3 runs 17 residues. Trimming cost V 0 bases and J 2 bases, with 14 bases left between them. From germline, CDR1 is SGHVS and CDR2 FNYEAQ. CDR3 in DNA: TGTGCCAGCAGCTTAGCCGAGGGGAGGGGAACTGGAAACACCATATATTTT. Its translation: CASSLAEGRGTGNTIYF.

This clone was counted a single time. V and J are TRBV19 and TRBJ2-7, with D perhaps matching TRBD1 (5 bases). CDR1 LNHDA and CDR2 SQIVND come from the germline V gene (reference sequence). This CDR3 region has 14 residues. V lost 5 bases to trimming and J lost 5 bases, with 16 bases between them. The chain's CDR3 is CASSLAIQGNEQYF. The CDR3 nucleotides are TGTGCCAGTAGTCTGGCAATCCAGGGTAACGAGCAGTACTTC.

The chain employs TRBV9 and TRBJ2-7, with D perhaps TRBD1 (5 bases). V lost 0 bases and J lost 5, with 9 bases in between. The CDR3 is 13 residues long. Germline CDR1 SGDLS, CDR2 YYNGEE. Here the CDR3 DNA reads TGTGCCAGCAGCGTAGGGCAGGGTAACGAGCAGTACTTC. Translating it yields CASSVGQGNEQYF.

This sequence joins TRBV5-4 and TRBJ2-7; D perhaps matches TRBD2 (5 bases). CDR3 length: 13 amino acids. The germline gives CDR1 SGHNT, CDR2 YYREEE (reference sequence). Trimming left V 4 bases short and J 7 bases short, with 15 bases between. Here the CDR3 DNA reads TGTGCCAGCAGCCGGGATATCTTTAGGGAGCAGTACTTC. Its protein is CASSRDIFREQYF.

The chain couples TRBV29-1 to TRBJ2-5, with TRBD2 matching 7 bases. The CDR3 is 14 residues long. With V trimmed by 0 bases and J by 7 bases, 8 bases remained unmatched. Germline CDR1 SQVTM, CDR2 ANQGSEA. CDR3 DNA sequence: TGCAGCGTTGAAGATGAGACTAGCTACGTGACCCAGTACTTC. It yields the protein CSVEDETSYVTQYF. The full variable domain, its missing parts supplied by reference TRBV29-1 and TRBJ2-5, is SAVISQKPSRDICQRGTSLTIQCQVDSQVTMMFWYRQQPGQSLTLIATANQGSEATYESGFVIDKFPISRPNLTFSTLTVSNMSPEDSSIYLCSVEDETSYVTQYFGPGTRLLVL.

The chain couples TRBV9 to TRBJ2-1, with TRBD1 as a possible D gene (6 bases). The CDR3 runs to 11 residues. Germline CDR1 SGDLS, CDR2 YYNGEE. V was pared by 4 bases and J by 10 bases, with 9 bases between. CDR3 loop: CASSLGTEQFF. CDR3 in DNA: TGTGCCAGCAGCCTGGGGACAGAGCAGTTCTTC.

The V gene is TRBV2, the J gene TRBJ2-7; 7 bases match TRBD1. V lost 6 bases to trimming and J lost 6 bases; unmatched junction nucleotides: 8. This CDR3 is built from 13 residues. Germline CDR1 and CDR2: SNHLY and FYNNEI. CDR3 coding DNA: TGTGCCAGCAGGGCCCGTCAGGGGGTCGAGCAGTACTTC. This encodes CASRARQGVEQYF.

The table lists this clone with a count of one. V is TRBV10-3 and J is TRBJ1-2, with a tentative D call TRBD1 (6 bases). Germline V lookup: CDR1 ENHRY, CDR2 SYGVKD. CDR3 length: 13 amino acids. Between the trimmed V and J ends, which lost 7 bases and 4 bases, there was a span of 13 bases. CDR3 sequence: CAITGQSGYGYTF. The CDR3 region has the DNA TGTGCCATCACCGGACAGAGTGGCTATGGCTACACCTTC.

The chain employs TRBV19 and TRBJ2-7, with 7 bases matching TRBD1. The CDR3 contains 17 residues. CDR1 is LNHDA, CDR2 SQIVND, per germline (reference sequence). The V and J ends lost 4 bases and 0 bases, in that order; junction bases with no gene match: 12. In nucleotides, the CDR3 is TGTGCCAGTAGTACGGGACAGACAAAAATATCCTCCTACGAGCAGTACTTC. This gives the protein CASSTGQTKISSYEQYF.

The chain has TRBV2 and TRBJ1-2; tentatively, D is TRBD1 (5 bases). Germline CDR1 SNHLY, CDR2 FYNNEI. Between the trimmed V and J ends, which lost 2 bases and 8 bases, there was a span of 18 bases. CDR3 length: 15 amino acids. CDR3 nucleotides: TGTGCCAGCAGTGAAAGAGGACAAGTAGGCTCCGGCTACACCTTC. Its protein is CASSERGQVGSGYTF.

This clone was seen a single time. The chain is built from TRBV30 and TRBJ2-1; 8 positions agree with TRBD2. The CDR3 runs 16 residues. Germline CDR1 reads GTSNPN; CDR2 reads SVGIG (reference sequence). Trimming cost V 0 bases and J 3 bases; bases outside gene matches: 7. The CDR3 spells CAWSVLSSGSYNEQFF. The CDR3 DNA reads TGTGCCTGGAGTGTACTTTCGAGCGGGAGCTACAATGAGCAGTTCTTC.